This TCR beta chain was retrieved from a study of metastatic and nonmetastatic thyroid tumors. Study information: Repertoires from malignant and benign thyroid patients were compared across blood and tumor or nodule tissue. Study-level results: Significantly greater TCR beta diversity was reportedly found in malignant thyroid tumors than in benign nodules (in blood and tumor).

Comments on this clone: Its antigen is as yet unknown. At one end, the junction sequence differs from germline, possibly due to a read error.

No treatment had been given to any patient before thyroid surgery. MiXCR re-clonotyped the PCR reads for TCRdb. The profile shows 30,000 to 40,000 clones, 18% of them singletons. This CDR3 contains 15 residues. Germline V lookup: CDR1 SGDLS, CDR2 YYNGEE. The chain couples TRBV9 to TRBJ2-3; 7 bases line up with TRBD2. What was sequenced was blood. The TCR originated in a male donor with papillary thyroid cancer or a benign thyroid nodule (not recorded which). Some clones in this sample may be carry-over from other donors' samples. The CDR3 is CASSVDGGGAHTQYF. CDR3 DNA: TGTGCCAGCAGCGTAGACGGCGGGGGAGCACATACGCAATATTTT.